One and the same sample provided the 9 T cell receptor beta chains below, sequenced in a study of CD4 T cells in relation to SARS-CoV-2 and coronaviruses. No antigen is known for these receptors. Clones were sequenced by immunoSEQ multiplex PCR, and TCRdb holds only the in-frame ones, with some missing. The sample contains tens of thousands of clones, around four fifths of which appear only once. The unexposed donors gave CD4+ T cells in about 2011-2019, prior to COVID-19. Isolation of CD4+ T cells took place after about eleven days in culture. Sequencing input: CD4+ T cells from PBMCs, cultured in vitro. These receptors were obtained from a human donor in good health.

The J gene is TRBJ2-3, the V gene TRBV3-1 (or the pseudogene TRBV3-2), with D unresolved. The CDR3 is 14 amino acids. Germline V gives CDR1 LGHDT, CDR2 YNNKEL (reference sequence). The ends were cut back, 2 bases at V and 0 bases at J, with 6 bases in the middle. CDR3 sequence: CASSQLTSTDTQYF. CDR3 DNA: TGTGCCAGCAGCCAATTAACTAGCACAGATACGCAGTATTTT.

The V gene is TRBV30, the J gene TRBJ2-5; D may be TRBD2 (5 bases). V was shortened by 5 bases and J by 4 bases, with 11 bases between the two germline ends. The CDR3 runs to 12 residues. Germline V lookup: CDR1 GTSNPN, CDR2 SVGIG (reference sequence). DNA of the CDR3: TGTGCCTGGGAACTAGGAGCAGAGACCCAGTACTTC. Translating gives CAWELGAETQYF.

The chain recombines TRBV6-6 with TRBJ1-1; the D gene is possibly TRBD1 (6 bases). With 4 bases removed from V and 4 bases from J, the gap between germline ends came to 16 bases. The CDR3 loop spans 15 amino acids. CDR1 is MNHNY, CDR2 SVGAGI, per germline (reference sequence). The CDR3: CASSSPGGRVTEAFF. The DNA for the CDR3 is TGTGCCAGCAGTTCGCCGGGGGGGCGGGTCACTGAAGCTTTCTTT.

V is TRBV6-5 and J is TRBJ2-7; 7 bases agree with TRBD1. CDR1 is MNHEY, CDR2 SVGAGI, per germline. CDR3 size: 15 residues. J lost 2 bases, V lost 3 bases, and 7 bases had no gene match. CDR3 protein: CASSYDRDSTYEQYF. The CDR3 DNA follows: TGTGCCAGCAGTTATGACCGGGACAGCACCTACGAGCAGTACTTC.

The V and J genes are TRBV3-1 (or the pseudogene TRBV3-2) and TRBJ2-7; D may match TRBD1 or TRBD2 (5 bases each). Germline values: CDR1 LGHDT, CDR2 YNNKEL (reference sequence). V was shortened by 0 bases and J by 2 bases, with 11 bases between the two germline ends. The CDR3 length is 15 residues. The CDR3 is CASSQDPGTAYEQYF. CDR3 DNA: TGTGCCAGCAGCCAAGATCCCGGGACCGCCTACGAGCAGTACTTC.

This clone was observed a handful of times. The chain has TRBV11-2 and TRBJ1-2; 11 bases match TRBD1. The germline V gene encodes CDR1 SGHAT and CDR2 FQNNGV. V lost 6 bases, J lost 3 bases, and 6 bases stayed unmatched. This CDR3 has 15 amino acids. This CDR3 reads CASRAPGQGDYGYTF. Here the CDR3 DNA reads TGTGCCAGCAGAGCGCCGGGACAGGGGGACTATGGCTACACCTTC.

V gene TRBV12-3 or TRBV12-4 combines with J gene TRBJ2-7; TRBD2 might be the D (6 bases). Trimming took 4 bases from V and 10 from J, leaving 17 bases between them. The CDR3 runs to 13 residues. The CDR3 nucleotides read TGTGCCAGCAGTTCCGGGACTCCGGCGCGCCAGTACTTC. Encoded protein: CASSSGTPARQYF.

The chain recombines TRBV18 with TRBJ1-1; possible D gene TRBD1, 6 bases. Germline lookup yields CDR1 KGHSH and CDR2 LQKENI. V shed 2 bases and J shed 4 bases, with 11 bases lying between them. The CDR3 sequence is 14 residues long. The CDR3: CASSPKGGSTEAFF. The CDR3 region has the DNA TGTGCCAGCTCACCAAAGGGGGGGTCCACTGAAGCTTTCTTT.

This chain links TRBV29-1 with TRBJ1-2; D unresolved. Trimming took off 3 bases at V and 8 bases at J, with 10 bases between the two ends. The CDR3 contains 11 residues. Germline CDR1 and CDR2: SQVTM and ANQGSEA. DNA of the CDR3: TGCAGCGTTGATGTACAGAAAGGCTACACCTTC. It translates to CSVDVQKGYTF.